This T cell receptor (beta chain) is drawn from a study of T-cell reconstitution after alpha-beta-depleted transplantation in children. This CDR3 has 15 residues. From germline, CDR1 is DFQATT and CDR2 SNEGSKA (reference sequence). V shed 5 bases and J shed 1 base, with 14 bases lying between them. This clonotype came up a few times. What it binds is not known. Preparation of the TCRbeta library involved a method that used unique molecular identifiers. TCRdb processed the PCR reads anew with MiXCR; each CDR3 protein has one entry. The repertoire holds around 300,000 distinct CDR3 sequences, with around 25% as singletons. Study results and limitations: The main origin of T-cell counts and diversity one year after transplant was newly produced T cells.

The material was PBMCs, mostly from graft donor cells, obtained 180 days after TCRalphabeta/CD19-depleted stem cell transplant. The V call is TRBV20-1, the J call TRBJ2-2, with a weak D call TRBD2 (5 bases). This receptor was obtained from a male patient younger than 18 who had a stem cell transplant for acute lymphoblastic leukemia, so the T cells may come from the graft donor. This CDR3 reads CSAYPGSLNTGELFF. CDR3 bases: TGCAGTGCTTACCCTGGGAGTCTGAACACCGGGGAGCTGTTTTTT.